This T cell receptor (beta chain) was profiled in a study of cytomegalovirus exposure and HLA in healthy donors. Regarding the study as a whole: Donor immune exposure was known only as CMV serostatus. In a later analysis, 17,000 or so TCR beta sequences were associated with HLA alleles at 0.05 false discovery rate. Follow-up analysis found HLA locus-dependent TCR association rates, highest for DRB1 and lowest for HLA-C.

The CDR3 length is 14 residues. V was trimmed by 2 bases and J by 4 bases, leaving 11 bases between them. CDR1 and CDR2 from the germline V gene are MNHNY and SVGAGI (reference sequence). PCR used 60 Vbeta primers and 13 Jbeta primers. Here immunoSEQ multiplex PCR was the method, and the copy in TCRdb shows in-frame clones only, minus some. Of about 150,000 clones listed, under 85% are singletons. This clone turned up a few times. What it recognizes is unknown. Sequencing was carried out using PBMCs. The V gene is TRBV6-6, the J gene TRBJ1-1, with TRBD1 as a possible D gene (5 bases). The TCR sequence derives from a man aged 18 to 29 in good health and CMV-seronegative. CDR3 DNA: TGTGCCAGCAGTTACCCGGGGGGGTCCACTGAAGCTTTCTTT. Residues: CASSYPGGSTEAFF.